Sequencing of this T cell receptor beta chain was carried out in a study of blood T cell repertoires in COVID-19 (dated by TCRdb to about 2020). Study-wide context: Collaborator samples came from the United States, Italy and Spain and covered acute and convalescent phases of COVID-19. The prospective study material was composed of cDNA or gDNA derived from T cells, B-cell-depleted T cells, or PBMCs. The dataset comprised deeply sampled blood TCRbeta repertoires from subjects exposed to, actively infected with, or recovered from COVID-19. A freely available public database, intended as a resource for researchers studying the immune response to SARS-CoV-2, is where the repertoires were released. The samples were drawn from the first 160 participants of the ongoing ImmuneRACE study and from over 950 subjects provided by 6 global collaborators. Nearly every sample came with metadata listing a de-identified subject ID, COVID-19 status, age in years and sex. Where HLA class I and class II types were available, the types were taken from metadata supplied by the sample provider, not from assay-based typing.

The immunoSEQ Assay, a bias-controlled multiplex PCR, was used to amplify TCRbeta CDR3 regions from genomic DNA. Processing in the source paper ran as follows. Within the assay, amplification of reference gene primers was used to estimate how many nucleated cells each sample contained. To quantify the absolute abundance of each unique TCRbeta CDR3 rearrangement, sequence reads were collapsed and filtered. For each sample, productive Simpson clonality was calculated as the square root of Simpson's diversity index across productive rearrangements. Entries here come from immuneACCESS through TCRdb and include only in-frame sequences with V and J called. Some clones fail to appear in such tables; in the studies checked, an unresolved V gene covers under half of the shortfall, and the cause of the remainder is unknown. The D gene and trimming were derived from the DNA, and the V and J assignments and clone size from that table. In this sample the table shows about 300,000 clones, approximately 88% of which occur a single time. The leading ten clones occupy approximately 7.2% of the sample.

The cysteine opens and the phenylalanine closes a CDR3 of 14 amino acids. The entry retains the CDR3 DNA only, 42 bases that are in frame from base 1. At the junction V is shortened by 4 bases and J by 8 bases, with 13 bases in between. The germline V gene provides CDR1 SGHDT and CDR2 YYEEEE. Points on this clone: Its target antigen remains unknown. No clone much larger than this one lies a single base away; base qualities are absent.

Another Seattle source contributed samples from volunteer blood donors who had recovered from COVID-19. The collaborating institutions used their own protocols to collect whole blood in K2EDTA tubes. For TCRbeta analysis, collaborator samples were shipped as frozen whole blood, as isolated PBMCs, or as DNA extracted from either sample type. General study outcomes and caveats: The amount of clinical and demographic metadata varied by source and participant and was provided uncurated.

This sequence was found in a woman between 25 and 40 years old who had recovered from COVID-19. Material: peripheral blood. The chain employs TRBV5-6 and TRBJ1-6; a confident D gene designation cannot be given. The CDR3 protein sequence reads: CASSARAADSPLHF. The DNA is TGTGCCAGCAGCGCGCGGGCCGCTGATTCACCCCTCCACTTT.